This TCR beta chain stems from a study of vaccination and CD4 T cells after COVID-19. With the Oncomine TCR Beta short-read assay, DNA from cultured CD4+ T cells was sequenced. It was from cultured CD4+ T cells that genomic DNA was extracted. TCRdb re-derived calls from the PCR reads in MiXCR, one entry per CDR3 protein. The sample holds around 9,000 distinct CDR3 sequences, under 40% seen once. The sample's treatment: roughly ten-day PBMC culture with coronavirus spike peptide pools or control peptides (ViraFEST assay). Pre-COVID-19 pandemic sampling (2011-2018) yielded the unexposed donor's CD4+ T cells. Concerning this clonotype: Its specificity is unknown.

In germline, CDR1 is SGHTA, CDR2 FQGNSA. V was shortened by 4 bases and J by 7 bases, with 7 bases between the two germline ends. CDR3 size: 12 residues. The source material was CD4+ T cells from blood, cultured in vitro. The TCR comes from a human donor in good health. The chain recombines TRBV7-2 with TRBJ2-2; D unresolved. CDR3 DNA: TGTGCCAGCAGCTCCCCCGGCGGGGAGCTGTTTTTT. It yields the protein CASSSPGGELFF.